The clone carrying this TCR beta chain is labeled as medium-sized. Original data processing: Reference gene primer amplification yielded estimated nucleated cell counts. Assay used: immunoSEQ multiplex PCR; TCRdb lists only in-frame clones, some missing. The V and J calls and clone size are taken from that table; D and trimming were inferred from the DNA. Of tens of thousands of clones detected, roughly 88% appear once; the ten largest clones hold roughly an eighth. This CDR3 comprises 16 residues. The source of the sample is a study of blood T cell repertoires in COVID-19. Study-wide background: Specimens from acute and convalescent COVID-19 originated in the United States, Italy and Spain. T cells, B-cell-depleted T cells, or PBMCs provided the cDNA or gDNA that served as material.

This clonotype originated in a man in his 70s with acute or convalescent COVID-19. Specimen: peripheral blood. V is TRBV21-1 and J is TRBJ1-1; the table's D call, TRBD1, was not checked against the DNA. TRBV21-1 is described as a pseudogene. The CDR3 is CASSKVATGMNTEAFF. CDR3 bases: TGTGCCAGCAGCAAAGTTGCTACAGGGATGAACACTGAAGCTTTCTTT.